Presented here are 10 T cell receptor beta chains from one specimen sequenced in a study of read filtering for tumor transcriptome and immune sequencing. Molecular barcoded adaptors covering alpha/delta and beta/gamma chains were used on around 370 ng RNA. TCRdb passed the reads through MiXCR, listing each CDR3 protein once. The sample carries fewer than 45,000 distinct CDR3 sequences, roughly an eighth recorded once. The specimen sequenced was a population of CD138-negative cells sorted from bone marrow. The source of these receptors is a donor aged 40 or over with multiple myeloma.

This clonotype showed up many times. The chain employs TRBV3-1 and TRBJ2-1; D is perhaps TRBD2 (5 bases). This CDR3 has 15 residues. CDR1 and CDR2 from the germline V gene are LGHDT and YNNKEL (reference sequence). The V and J ends lost 8 bases and 7 bases respectively, with 21 bases between them. The CDR3 spells CASSPIRGRINEQFF. The CDR3 DNA is TGTGCCAGCTCTCCAATCCGGGGTAGAATAAATGAGCAGTTCTTC.

This clonotype has a handful of counts. The gene calls are TRBV20-1 and TRBJ2-1; 12 bases line up with TRBD2. The V and J ends lost 6 bases and 4 bases, in that order; junction bases with no gene match: 19. Germline V CDR1 and CDR2: DFQATT, SNEGSKA (reference sequence). This CDR3 spans 19 amino acids. This chain's CDR3 is CSANSRATSGSWGYNEQFF. DNA for the CDR3: TGCAGTGCAAATAGTAGAGCGACTAGCGGGAGCTGGGGTTACAATGAGCAGTTCTTC.

This clonotype was seen many times. This chain links TRBV6-6 with TRBJ2-3, with 10 bases matching TRBD2. This CDR3 spans 15 amino acids. Trimming removed 0 bases from V and 5 bases from J; junction bases left unmatched: 2. Germline CDR1 is MNHNY and CDR2 is SVGAGI (reference sequence). Here the CDR3 DNA reads TGTGCCAGCAGTTACTCCTCTAGCGGGAGAGATACGCAGTATTTT. Its translation: CASSYSSSGRDTQYF.

This clonotype was observed at least ten times. The CDR3 DNA reads as TGTGCCAGCAGCCAAGATACGGGAGCTGGGGCCAACGTCCTGACTTTC. Protein sequence: CASSQDTGAGANVLTF. V and J are TRBV3-1 and TRBJ2-6; D is possibly TRBD2 (6 bases). The CDR3 covers 16 residues. Trimming removed 0 bases from V and 2 bases from J, with 8 bases in between. Germline CDR1 reads LGHDT; CDR2 reads YNNKEL (reference sequence).

The chain couples TRBV12-3 or TRBV12-4 to TRBJ1-5, with no clear D. This CDR3 spans 14 amino acids. V lost 6 bases to trimming and J lost 1 base, with 10 bases between them. CDR3 DNA sequence: TGTGCCAGCAGCACGGACTTCAGCAATCAGCCCCAGCATTTT. This sequence encodes CASSTDFSNQPQHF.

The genes are TRBV6-5 and TRBJ2-1; 10 bases agree with TRBD2. CDR1 is MNHEY, CDR2 SVGAGI, per germline. The CDR3 runs 16 residues. V trimming: 0 bases; J trimming: 9 bases; junction bases outside the gene matches: 8. CDR3 DNA: TGTGCCAGCAGTTACTCCCCTCTAGCGGGAGAAGGTGAGCAGTTCTTC. This encodes CASSYSPLAGEGEQFF.

This clonotype showed up many times. The chain recombines TRBV13 with TRBJ2-1; D gene ambiguous. The CDR3 has 12 residues. From germline, CDR1 is PRHDT and CDR2 FYEKMQ (reference sequence). Deletions cut 10 bases from V and 8 bases from J, with 15 bases between. This CDR3 reads CAIRRLGHEQFF. CDR3 bases: TGTGCCATCCGCCGACTTGGACATGAGCAGTTCTTC.

This clonotype showed up many times. The chain links TRBV7-9 to TRBJ2-5; tentatively, D is TRBD1 (6 bases). CDR1 is SEHNR, CDR2 FQNEAQ, per germline (reference sequence). The V end lost 6 bases, the J end lost 5 bases, and 16 bases lay between the germline ends. The CDR3 totals 14 residues. CDR3 region: CASRQGEIQETQYF. In DNA form, the CDR3 reads TGTGCCAGCAGACAGGGTGAGATCCAGGAGACCCAGTACTTC.

This clonotype was counted ten times or more. J is TRBJ2-2 and V is TRBV19; a possible D gene is TRBD1 (5 bases). This CDR3 comprises 15 residues. The V end was cut by 7 bases, the J end by 0 bases, with 12 bases between. Germline V gene data show CDR1 as LNHDA and CDR2 as SQIVND (reference sequence). CDR3 DNA: TGTGCCAGTACATACAGGCATTCGAACACCGGGGAGCTGTTTTTT. It specifies CASTYRHSNTGELFF.

There are many counts of this clonotype. The rearrangement joins TRBV6-2 or TRBV6-3 to TRBJ2-1; tentative D call: TRBD1 (6 bases). V was cut by 5 bases and J by 9 bases, with 20 bases left in between. The CDR3 length is 15 residues. Germline assignment: CDR1 MNHEY and CDR2 SVGEGT. This CDR3 reads CASSPTLGAMVEQFF. In DNA form, the CDR3 reads TGTGCCAGCAGTCCCACCTTGGGGGCGATGGTTGAGCAGTTCTTC.